This T cell receptor beta chain comes out of a study of patients and donors after allogeneic stem cell transplantation. Trimming at V came to 3 bases and at J to 10 bases, leaving 6 bases not matched to a gene. CDR3 length: 12 residues. Using its own MiXCR run on the RT-PCR reads, TCRdb lists one record per CDR3 protein. The sample holds 390,000 or so distinct CDR3 sequences, 15% to 20% seen once. The TCR originated in a human donor who was either an allogeneic HSCT recipient or a stem cell or donor lymphocyte infusion donor (not recorded which). It is not recorded whose cells these are; they may come from a transplant donor. Material: blood, either unsorted or a sorted T cell fraction (not recorded which). This chain uses TRBV12-3 or TRBV12-4 with TRBJ2-7; 7 nucleotides match TRBD1. The chain's CDR3 is CASSLGDSGQYF. DNA for the CDR3: TGTGCCAGCAGTTTGGGGGACAGCGGACAGTACTTC.